The rows below give T cell receptor beta chains drawn from one sample of a study of blood T cell repertoires in COVID-19. Sequenced by immunoSEQ multiplex PCR; TCRdb stores in-frame clones only, minus some. The table shows 75,000 to 100,000 clones, with roughly nine tenths occurring only once. What was sequenced was peripheral blood. The source of these receptors is a man between 60 and 75 years old with acute or convalescent COVID-19. Each CDR3 is given with its conserved first and last residue. D genes are given only for firm matches. Expanded clones are given a class, and other clones once, few, many or no size at all.

d_call j_call v_call clone_size cdr3_nt cdr3_aa
TRBD1 TRBJ2-7 TRBV6-2/TRBV6-3 - TGTGCCAGCAGTCTCGGACAGGGGTGGTACGAGCAGTACTTC CASSLGQGWYEQYF
TRBD2 TRBJ2-2 TRBV7-2 - TGTGCCAGCAGCTTAGCTAGCGGGGGGACGACCGGGGAGCTGTTTTTT CASSLASGGTTGELFF
TRBD1 TRBJ2-7 TRBV5-1 - TGCGCCAGCAGTCCGGACAGGGCCCTCTCCTACGAGCAGTACTTC CASSPDRALSYEQYF
- TRBJ2-7 TRBV19 - TGTGCCAGTAGTCCCCGAGGGCACGAGCAGTACTTC CASSPRGHEQYF
- TRBJ2-5 TRBV30 few TGTGCCTTCCTGACACCAAAAGAGACCCAGTACTTC CAFLTPKETQYF
- TRBJ1-4 TRBV7-6 once TGTGCCAGCAGCCAGGGGTGGCAGACGCGGGAAAAACTGTTTTTT CASSQGWQTREKLFF
TRBD1 TRBJ1-1 TRBV29-1 - TGCAGCGTTTTAATCCGTGACAGGGTTGAAGCTTTCTTT CSVLIRDRVEAFF
TRBD2 TRBJ2-1 TRBV10-2 once TGCGCCAGCTCAAGCCTAGCGGACAATGAGCAGTTCTTC CASSSLADNEQFF
TRBD2 TRBJ2-2 TRBV7-8 - TGTGCCAGCAGCCCCGGGGGGGGGTTTTCCGGGGAGCTGTTTTTT CASSPGGGFSGELFF
TRBD1 TRBJ2-4 TRBV7-8 - TGTGCCAGCAGCTTAAGATGGGACAGAAACCTTCAGTACTTC CASSLRWDRNLQYF
- TRBJ1-2 TRBV4-3 - TGCGCCAGCAGCCAAGATCGACTAGGCGGCTACACCTTC CASSQDRLGGYTF
TRBD1 TRBJ1-4 TRBV5-1 once TGCGCCAGCAGCTTGGACCGACAGGGTGGCGAAAAACTGTTTTTT CASSLDRQGGEKLFF
- TRBJ2-7 TRBV14 once TGTGCCAGCAGCCAAGTAAGCGGCGTCGAGCAGTACTTC CASSQVSGVEQYF
TRBD1 TRBJ1-1 TRBV4-3 - TGCGCCAGCAGCCAAGATGGGACAGGGTCAGCAAGGGCTTTCTTT CASSQDGTGSARAFF
TRBD1 TRBJ2-1 TRBV24-1 - TGTGCCACCAGTGATGATGACAGGGCGTACAATGAGCAGTTCTTC CATSDDDRAYNEQFF
- TRBJ1-2 TRBV3-1/TRBV3-2 - TGTGCCAGCAGCCAAAGGGCAGCTAGCGGCTACACCTTC CASSQRAASGYTF
TRBD1 TRBJ1-2 TRBV6-5 - TGTGCCAGCAATCCGACAGGGGCTATCTATGGCTACACCTTC CASNPTGAIYGYTF
- TRBJ1-5 TRBV19 - TGTGCCAGTACCGATGGGGCTGGGGGCAATCAGCCCCAGCATTTT CASTDGAGGNQPQHF
TRBD1 TRBJ1-2 TRBV5-4 - TGTGCCAGCAGCCTGTGGACAGGGGGAGGCTACACCTTC CASSLWTGGGYTF
- TRBJ1-1 TRBV28 - TGTGCCAGCAGTTTATCCCTATCTCTCAGGGGAGCGTATGAAGCTTTCTTT CASSLSLSLRGAYEAFF
TRBD1 TRBJ1-1 TRBV6-6 - TGTGCCAGCAGTTACTCTCAAGGACAGGGGAAGACTGAAGCTTTCTTT CASSYSQGQGKTEAFF
- TRBJ2-3 TRBV6-5 - TGTGCCAGCAGCTATAGCGGCACAGATACGCAGTATTTT CASSYSGTDTQYF